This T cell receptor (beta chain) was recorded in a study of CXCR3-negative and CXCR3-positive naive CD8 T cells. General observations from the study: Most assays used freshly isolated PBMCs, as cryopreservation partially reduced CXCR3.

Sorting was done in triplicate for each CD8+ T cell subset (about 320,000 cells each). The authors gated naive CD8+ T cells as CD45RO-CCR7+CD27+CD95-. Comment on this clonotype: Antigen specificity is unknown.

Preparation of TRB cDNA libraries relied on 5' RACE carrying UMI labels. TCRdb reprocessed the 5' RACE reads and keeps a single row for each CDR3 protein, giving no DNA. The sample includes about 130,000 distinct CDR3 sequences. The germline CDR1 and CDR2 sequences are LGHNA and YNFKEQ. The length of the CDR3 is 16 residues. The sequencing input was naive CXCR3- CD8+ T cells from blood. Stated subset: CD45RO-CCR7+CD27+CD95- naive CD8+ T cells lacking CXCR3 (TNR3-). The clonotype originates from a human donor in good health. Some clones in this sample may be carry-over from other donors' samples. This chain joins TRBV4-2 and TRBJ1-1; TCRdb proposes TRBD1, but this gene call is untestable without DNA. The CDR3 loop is CASSQPETGEDTEAFF.